This T cell receptor beta chain emerged from a study of T cells in Graves' hyperthyroidism and ophthalmopathy. About the research overall: Peripheral blood collection took place at initial diagnosis, before any treatment. General study findings and limits: Most thyroid-expanded clonotypes above 0.001 were also found in blood. Ophthalmopathy was distinguished from stable hyperthyroidism by 13 V-J signatures.

This clonotype was observed once. Its antigen is currently unknown. TCR beta CDR3 region amplification was performed from RNA transcripts. An initial round of RT-PCR targeting the TCR CDR3 relied on the HTBI primer set. MiXCR, applied by TCRdb to the multiplex PCR reads, yields one record per CDR3 protein. The sample lists around 400,000 distinct CDR3 sequences, approximately 16% occurring once. This TCR came from a woman in her fifties or sixties with Graves' ophthalmopathy. Input material: blood.

The CDR3 is CASSTGAYYEQYF. The CDR3 bases are TGTGCCAGTAGCACAGGGGCGTACTACGAGCAGTACTTC. The J gene is TRBJ2-7, the V gene TRBV19, with 7 nucleotides matching TRBD1. Per the germline V gene, CDR1 is LNHDA and CDR2 is SQIVND (reference sequence). The CDR3 runs 13 residues. Germline trimming cut 6 bases from V and 3 bases from J; bases unmatched to any gene: 5.